This T cell receptor (beta chain) was obtained from a study of human T cells and chemical hapten exposure (dated by TCRdb to the early 2020s). Regarding the research as a whole: For sensitization, 2% DPC in acetone was applied to a roughly 2 cm by roughly 2 cm area of upper inner arm skin. Throughout the approximately 24-week study period, patients were also given weekly therapeutic DPC doses on the scalp. Patch testing was done on the upper back using Finn chambers containing 0.01% DPC, and results were scored after 6 days according to International Contact Dermatitis Research Group standards. The patient cohort, mostly female, included alopecia areata with under or over 50% scalp involvement, alopecia totalis and alopecia universalis. Libraries were pooled for sequencing, and variation in per-sample TCR yields was attributed mainly to small differences in library volumes within the pool. The study tracked peripheral blood TCR repertoire changes in vivo during primary and secondary sensitization to the hapten diphenylcyclopropenone (DPC) in alopecia patients. Blood samples were taken from patients before sensitization (week 0) and then at 2, 6 and about 24 weeks after DPC sensitization. For TCR sequencing, blood came from some 31 alopecia patients at anywhere from one to four time points (pre-sensitization, 2, 6 and 24 weeks). Study-wide conclusions, independent of this receptor: After repeated subsampling, changes were observed in the strength of the expansion versus patch-test correlation and in the threshold at which the correlation became significant. DPC sensitization did not change how many TCRs were above 1 in 1000 frequency, and no evidence was found of alterations in global repertoire structure. Because every patient had alopecia, a presumed autoimmune disease, the patients' immune response might differ from that of healthy individuals. A positive correlation was found between the number of PT1 expanded TCRs and patch test score, with significance reached at thresholds 8, 16 and 32 but not 4. Significantly more large CDR3 similarity clusters were formed by expanded TCRs than by pre-sensitization or healthy control sets, consistent with antigen-driven responses.

As to this clonotype: The antigen it binds to is not known. Base qualities are missing; no much larger clone stands one base away.

Explained via the paper, the time point label denotes: patch test 1, 2 weeks after DPC sensitization. The sample's treatment or condition label is to be understood as: therapeutic diphenylcyclopropenone sensitization with weekly scalp DPC. Blood at each patch-test visit was drawn before the patch test was applied. Patients were considered eligible if aged 18 to 70, diagnosed with alopecia and deemed suitable for DPC therapy, and patients were excluded if pregnant. Total RNA was extracted from unfractionated whole blood that had been collected in Tempus Blood RNA tubes. The library was produced with RACE. TCRdb shows the sequencer as NextSeq 500. During library preparation, unique molecular identifiers were attached to individual cDNA molecules so that TCRs could be counted in a quantitative, reproducible way. Both TCR alpha and TCR beta chains were sequenced from each blood RNA sample. The authors' analysis ran thus. A median of about 87,000 TCRs per sample was observed, with a range of about 20,000 to 750,000. The Decombinator software suite was used to annotate the V, J and CDR3 of the TCR reads. Every sample was subsampled to the same number of TCRs (28,000) for the PS versus PT1 abundance plots. Expanded TCRs were defined as absent before sensitization and observed at least eight times at the 2-week time point. The raw public data were reprocessed by TCRdb itself: fastp quality trimming at Q25, MiXCR clonotype calling, in-frame beta chains only. Rows merge per CDR3 protein into single entries with the most common DNA and genes. For this entry, the V and J calls and clone size follow TCRdb and not the study's own pipeline. For this sample there are around 160,000 distinct CDR3 sequences; approximately 15% appear just once. The ten largest account for 1.7% of the sample.

The germline V gene gives CDR1 as SGHRS and CDR2 as YFSETQ. Trimming accounts for 0 bases at V and 2 bases at J, while the number of junction bases matched to no gene is 6. The CDR3 starts with the cysteine, ends with the phenylalanine, and has 16 residues. Of all the DNA, just the CDR3 is kept, 48 bases in frame from base 1. The sequence was obtained from a woman in her twenties or thirties with alopecia areata. Some clones in this sample may be carry-over from other donors' samples. The specimen was whole blood, collected in connection with sensitization to the hapten diphenylcyclopropenone (DPC). The chain is made from TRBV5-1 and TRBJ2-3, and TRBD1 matches 7 of the central bases. The CDR3 loop reads CASSLGIGQVTDTQYF. The nucleotide sequence reads TGCGCCAGCAGCTTGGGAATCGGACAGGTCACAGATACGCAGTATTTT.